Detailed here is one TCR beta chain. There are 16 residues in the CDR3. Germline CDR1 is SGHTA and CDR2 is FQGTGA. V trimming: 5 bases; J trimming: 4 bases; junction bases outside the gene matches: 6. The data were taken from a study of blood T cells in healthy people across ages. The authors ran a second PCR of about 6 to 11 cycles using a sample-barcoded 5' primer and a J-beta primer mix. MiXCR, applied by TCRdb to the 5' RACE reads, yields one record per CDR3 protein. This table holds about 2 million distinct CDR3 sequences, around half found once. The chain recombines TRBV7-3 with TRBJ2-2; 11 bases are shared with TRBD2. The material sequenced was blood. This sequence was found in a woman aged 40 to 49 in good health. The CDR3 DNA sequence: TGTGCCAGCAGCGCTGGGACTAGCGGAACCACCGGGGAGCTGTTTTTT. This translates into CASSAGTSGTTGELFF. The full variable domain, its missing parts supplied by reference TRBV7-3 and TRBJ2-2, is GAGVSQTPSNKVTEKGKYVELRCDPISGHTALYWYRQSLGQGPEFLIYFQGTGAADDSGLPNDRFFAVRPEGSVSTLKIQRTERGDSAVYLCASSAGTSGTTGELFFGEGSRLTVL.